One and the same sample provided the 9 T cell receptor beta chains below, sequenced in a study of regulatory T cells in long-lasting Graves disease (dated by TCRdb to 2020 to 2023). The sample's time point label, in plain terms: newly diagnosed GD, antithyroid drugs for less than 3 months. RNA was extracted from PBMCs in TRIzol for both TCR sequencing and RNA sequencing. The library was prepared using multiplex PCR. Instrument used: Illumina HiSeq 4000. CDR3 regions were amplified by Arm-PCR with iRepertoire HTBI primers to construct TCR beta libraries. The raw public data were reprocessed by TCRdb itself: fastp quality trimming at Q25, MiXCR clonotype calling, in-frame beta chains only. Identical CDR3 proteins give one entry, which carries the most common genes and DNA. The sample table holds about 200,000 distinct CDR3 sequences, of which 18% were seen once. About 20% of the sample comes from the top ten.

This material consisted of peripheral blood mononuclear cells (PBMCs), taken at new diagnosis, from a patient treated with antithyroid drugs. The receptors shown here come from a female donor with Graves disease.

This clonotype has at least ten counts. V gene TRBV12-3 or TRBV12-4 combines with J gene TRBJ2-7; TRBD2 is a possible D gene (6 bases). V lost 1 base and J lost 5, with 12 bases in between. This CDR3 region has 14 residues. The CDR3 DNA follows: TGTGCCAGCAGTTTAGGTGCTAGCGATGACGAGCAGTACTTC. This encodes CASSLGASDDEQYF.

Comments on this clonotype: This may be a read error: a much more frequent sequence differs by one nucleotide. The chain employs TRBV19 and TRBJ1-1; D may be TRBD1 (5 bases). The CDR3 is 14 amino acids. The germline V gene has CDR1 LNHDA and CDR2 SQIVND (reference sequence). The ends were cut back, 5 bases at V and 3 bases at J, with 13 bases in the middle. Written as DNA, the CDR3 is TGTGCCAGTAGTGACAGTGAGGACTACACTGAAGCTTTCTTT. Translation: CASSDSEDYTEAFF.

This clonotype was observed at least ten times. The chain recombines TRBV6-5 with TRBJ2-1; D perhaps matches TRBD2 (6 bases). V was cut by 2 bases and J by 5 bases, with 13 bases left in between. The CDR3 runs to 15 residues. CDR1 is MNHEY, CDR2 SVGAGI, per germline. CDR3 region: CASSYPPGVHNEQFF. The CDR3 nucleotides are TGTGCCAGCAGTTACCCCCCGGGGGTACACAATGAGCAGTTCTTC.

This clonotype was observed many times. This chain uses TRBV12-3 or TRBV12-4 with TRBJ1-1; D call uncertain. The CDR3 has 10 residues. V dropped 6 bases and J dropped 3 bases, with 2 bases sitting between them. The DNA for the CDR3 is TGTGCCAGCAGCTACACTGAAGCTTTCTTT. It specifies CASSYTEAFF.

V is TRBV2 and J is TRBJ2-7; TRBD1 matches 10 bases. The germline gives CDR1 SNHLY, CDR2 FYNNEI. J gave up 13 bases and V 6 bases, and 15 bases lay outside the gene matches. This CDR3 contains 14 residues. CDR3 sequence: CASSEPGQGIKCYF. CDR3 bases: TGTGCCAGCAGCGAGCCGGGACAGGGGATTAAGTGCTACTTC.

A word on this clonotype: This could be a read error, since a much larger clone is one nucleotide away. The rearrangement links TRBV12-3 or TRBV12-4 to TRBJ2-1; D is unresolved. CDR3 length: 15 residues. CDR3 residues: CASSPNFPAINIRYF. The CDR3 bases are TGTGCCAGCAGTCCAAATTTCCCGGCTATCAACATTCGGTACTTC.

This clonotype came up many times. The V gene is TRBV12-3 or TRBV12-4, the J gene TRBJ1-1; D remains unclear. CDR3 length: 13 amino acids. Trimming pared 3 bases from V and 1 base from J, leaving 6 bases between. Here the CDR3 reads CASSFDENTEAFF. The CDR3 nucleotides are TGTGCCAGCAGTTTCGACGAGAACACTGAAGCTTTCTTT.

The V call is TRBV20-1, the J call TRBJ1-2; a weak D match, TRBD1 (5 bases). The germline V gene encodes CDR1 DFQATT and CDR2 SNEGSKA (reference sequence). This CDR3 is 19 amino acids long. The V end was cut by 4 bases, the J end by 0 bases, with 27 bases between. CDR3 protein: CSATTFGVGEGLSNYGYTF. Here the CDR3 DNA reads TGCAGTGCTACTACGTTCGGGGTGGGGGAAGGGCTCTCTAACTATGGCTACACCTTC.

This clonotype was seen at least ten times. V and J are TRBV10-3 and TRBJ2-1; 7 bases are shared with TRBD2. Germline V gene sequence: CDR1 ENHRY, CDR2 SYGVKD. The CDR3 is 14 amino acids. Trimming removed 10 bases from V and 2 bases from J; junction bases left unmatched: 8. CDR3 sequence reads: CATLPSGPYNEQFF. In nucleotides, the CDR3 is TGTGCCACGCTACCTAGCGGACCCTACAATGAGCAGTTCTTC.